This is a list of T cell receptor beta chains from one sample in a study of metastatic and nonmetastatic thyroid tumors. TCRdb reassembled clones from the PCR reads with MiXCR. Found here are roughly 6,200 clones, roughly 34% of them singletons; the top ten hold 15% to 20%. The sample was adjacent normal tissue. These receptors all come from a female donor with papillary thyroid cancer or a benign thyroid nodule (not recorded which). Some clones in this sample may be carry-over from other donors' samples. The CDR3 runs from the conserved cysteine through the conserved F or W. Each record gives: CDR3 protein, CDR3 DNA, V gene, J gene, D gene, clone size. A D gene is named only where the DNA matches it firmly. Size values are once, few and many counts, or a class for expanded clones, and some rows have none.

CDR3aa: CASSLRTGGTDTQYF; CDR3nt: TGTGCCAGCAGCTTACGGACTGGGGGAACAGATACGCAGTATTTT; v_gene: TRBV7-2; j_gene: TRBJ2-3; d_gene: NA; abundance: NA
CDR3aa: CASRQVGGTEAFF; CDR3nt: TGTGCCAGCCGCCAGGTCGGTGGAACTGAAGCTTTCTTT; v_gene: TRBV6-1; j_gene: TRBJ1-1; d_gene: NA; abundance: NA
CDR3aa: CASSLATGAYEQYF; CDR3nt: TGTGCCAGCAGTTTGGCGACAGGGGCCTACGAGCAGTACTTC; v_gene: TRBV12-3/TRBV12-4; j_gene: TRBJ2-7; d_gene: TRBD1; abundance: hyperexpanded
CDR3aa: CAWSVALGGDNDFF; CDR3nt: TGTGCCTGGAGTGTAGCCCTAGGTGGCGATAATGATTTCTTT; v_gene: TRBV30; j_gene: TRBJ1-1; d_gene: NA; abundance: many
CDR3aa: CASKPSPQETQYF; CDR3nt: TGCGCCAGCAAGCCTAGCCCCCAAGAGACCCAGTACTTC; v_gene: TRBV5-1; j_gene: TRBJ2-5; d_gene: NA; abundance: few
CDR3aa: CASSESVRDITYDQYF; CDR3nt: TGTGCCAGCAGTGAAAGCGTGAGGGACATAACCTACGATCAGTACTTC; v_gene: TRBV6-1; j_gene: TRBJ2-7; d_gene: NA; abundance: NA
CDR3aa: CASSKDQGATDTQYF; CDR3nt: TGTGCCAGCAGCAAAGATCAGGGGGCCACAGATACGCAGTATTTT; v_gene: TRBV11-1; j_gene: TRBJ2-3; d_gene: TRBD1; abundance: NA
CDR3aa: CASSLAGQNYNSPLHF; CDR3nt: TGCGCCAGCAGCCTCGCCGGACAGAACTATAATTCACCCCTCCACTTT; v_gene: TRBV5-1; j_gene: TRBJ1-6; d_gene: NA; abundance: NA
CDR3aa: CASSPQETQYF; CDR3nt: TGTGCCAGCAGCCCACAAGAGACCCAGTACTTC; v_gene: TRBV11-2; j_gene: TRBJ2-5; d_gene: NA; abundance: NA
CDR3aa: CASSLSPTVVVETQYF; CDR3nt: TGTGCCAGCAGCTTATCCCCGACAGTGGTAGTGGAGACCCAGTACTTC; v_gene: TRBV11-2; j_gene: TRBJ2-5; d_gene: NA; abundance: once
CDR3aa: CASSPADGGQHF; CDR3nt: TGTGCCAGCAGTCCGGCCGACGGCGGGCAGCACTTC; v_gene: TRBV12-3/TRBV12-4; j_gene: TRBJ2-7; d_gene: NA; abundance: NA
CDR3aa: CSVEGMADTQYF; CDR3nt: TGCAGCGTTGAAGGGATGGCGGATACGCAGTATTTT; v_gene: TRBV29-1; j_gene: TRBJ2-3; d_gene: NA; abundance: few
CDR3aa: CASSLQGRTEAFF; CDR3nt: TGCGCCAGCAGCCTACAGGGGCGCACTGAAGCCTTCTTT; v_gene: TRBV5-1; j_gene: TRBJ1-1; d_gene: TRBD1; abundance: NA
CDR3aa: CASSQMDGNTIYF; CDR3nt: TGTGCCAGCAGCCAAATGGATGGAAACACCATATATTTT; v_gene: TRBV4-2; j_gene: TRBJ1-3; d_gene: NA; abundance: NA
CDR3aa: CASRQGGGNEKLFF; CDR3nt: TGTGCCAGCAGACAGGGGGGGGGTAATGAAAAACTGTTTTTT; v_gene: TRBV6-1; j_gene: TRBJ1-4; d_gene: TRBD1; abundance: large
CDR3aa: CASTSSFRGSTDTQYF; CDR3nt: TGTGCCAGCACCTCATCTTTTCGGGGGAGCACAGATACGCAGTATTTT; v_gene: TRBV6-2/TRBV6-3; j_gene: TRBJ2-3; d_gene: NA; abundance: NA
CDR3aa: CASSYSGSSTDTQYF; CDR3nt: TGTGCCAGCAGTTATAGCGGGTCTAGCACAGATACGCAGTATTTT; v_gene: TRBV12-3/TRBV12-4; j_gene: TRBJ2-3; d_gene: TRBD2; abundance: NA
CDR3aa: CSVLGIWGATEQYF; CDR3nt: TGCAGTGTTCTAGGTATCTGGGGAGCCACCGAGCAGTACTTC; v_gene: TRBV20-1; j_gene: TRBJ2-7; d_gene: NA; abundance: once
CDR3aa: CASSTRLAVDVHTQYF; CDR3nt: TGTGCCAGCAGTACCCGACTAGCGGTAGATGTACATACTCAGTATTTT; v_gene: TRBV6-5; j_gene: TRBJ2-3; d_gene: TRBD2; abundance: NA
CDR3aa: CASSLGVWGQGGWREQFF; CDR3nt: TGTGCCAGCAGCTTGGGTGTTTGGGGACAGGGTGGGTGGCGAGAGCAGTTCTTC; v_gene: TRBV5-4; j_gene: TRBJ2-1; d_gene: TRBD1; abundance: NA
CDR3aa: CASSEGGETQYF; CDR3nt: TGTGCCAGCAGCGAGGGCGGGGAGACCCAGTACTTC; v_gene: TRBV27; j_gene: TRBJ2-5; d_gene: NA; abundance: few
CDR3aa: CASSRGLAGVDEQFF; CDR3nt: TGTGCCAGCAGTCGAGGACTAGCGGGAGTCGATGAGCAGTTCTTC; v_gene: TRBV9; j_gene: TRBJ2-1; d_gene: TRBD2; abundance: NA
CDR3aa: CASSLIGRGFSDTQYF; CDR3nt: TGTGCCAGCAGCTTAATAGGCAGGGGATTCTCCGATACGCAGTATTTT; v_gene: TRBV11-2; j_gene: TRBJ2-3; d_gene: NA; abundance: NA
CDR3aa: CASSNFNEQFF; CDR3nt: TGTGCCAGCAGTAACTTTAATGAGCAGTTCTTC; v_gene: TRBV28; j_gene: TRBJ2-1; d_gene: NA; abundance: few
CDR3aa: CASSYPTDTQYF; CDR3nt: TGTGCCAGCAGTTACCCCACAGATACGCAGTATTTT; v_gene: TRBV6-2/TRBV6-3; j_gene: TRBJ2-3; d_gene: NA; abundance: few
CDR3aa: CASSFGEWGNTEAFF; CDR3nt: TGTGCCAGCAGCTTCGGAGAATGGGGTAACACTGAAGCTTTCTTT; v_gene: TRBV5-5; j_gene: TRBJ1-1; d_gene: NA; abundance: few
CDR3aa: CASSSSPGQGVEQYF; CDR3nt: TGTGCCAGCAGCTCGAGTCCTGGACAGGGTGTCGAGCAGTACTTC; v_gene: TRBV7-8; j_gene: TRBJ2-7; d_gene: TRBD1; abundance: NA
CDR3aa: CASRLGSNTEAFF; CDR3nt: TGTGCCAGCAGGCTCGGGTCGAACACTGAAGCTTTCTTT; v_gene: TRBV27; j_gene: TRBJ1-1; d_gene: NA; abundance: NA
CDR3aa: CSAERGGPNYGYTF; CDR3nt: TGCAGTGCCGAGAGGGGCGGACCCAACTATGGCTACACCTTC; v_gene: TRBV20-1; j_gene: TRBJ1-2; d_gene: NA; abundance: NA
CDR3aa: CASSLTLAGGETQYF; CDR3nt: TGTGCCAGCAGCTTAACACTAGCGGGAGGAGAGACCCAGTACTTC; v_gene: TRBV7-3; j_gene: TRBJ2-5; d_gene: TRBD2; abundance: NA
CDR3aa: CASRSLLFGYTF; CDR3nt: TGTGCCAGCAGGTCCCTCCTGTTTGGCTACACCTTC; v_gene: TRBV6-1; j_gene: TRBJ1-2; d_gene: NA; abundance: NA
CDR3aa: CSASLQMLGYGYTF; CDR3nt: TGCAGTGCTAGTCTCCAGATGTTAGGGTATGGCTACACCTTC; v_gene: TRBV20-1; j_gene: TRBJ1-2; d_gene: NA; abundance: few
CDR3aa: CASRTANKRIF; CDR3nt: TGTGCCAGCAGGACCGCTAATAAGCGGATCTTT; v_gene: TRBV2; j_gene: TRBJ1-1; d_gene: NA; abundance: NA
CDR3aa: CASSSQGTEAFF; CDR3nt: TGTGCCAGCAGCTCACAGGGTACTGAAGCTTTCTTT; v_gene: TRBV7-8; j_gene: TRBJ1-1; d_gene: NA; abundance: few
CDR3aa: CASSPVPPGPVADTQYF; CDR3nt: TGTGCCAGCAGTCCCGTACCCCCGGGGCCGGTAGCAGATACGCAGTATTTT; v_gene: TRBV6-2/TRBV6-3; j_gene: TRBJ2-3; d_gene: NA; abundance: few
CDR3aa: CASSLDSQLTYGYTF; CDR3nt: TGTGCCAGCAGCTTAGACAGCCAATTAACCTATGGCTACACCTTC; v_gene: TRBV7-8; j_gene: TRBJ1-2; d_gene: NA; abundance: NA
CDR3aa: CASSPLREDYFPNATGELFF; CDR3nt: TGTGCCAGCAGTCCCCTGCGGGAGGACTATTTCCCGAACGCCACCGGGGAGCTGTTTTTT; v_gene: TRBV23-1; j_gene: TRBJ2-2; d_gene: TRBD2; abundance: NA
CDR3aa: CASPPMGRTDTQYF; CDR3nt: TGTGCCAGCCCCCCTATGGGGAGGACAGATACGCAGTATTTT; v_gene: TRBV18; j_gene: TRBJ2-3; d_gene: NA; abundance: few
CDR3aa: CASGGLNTEAFF; CDR3nt: TGTGCCAGCGGGGGACTGAACACTGAAGCTTTCTTT; v_gene: TRBV9; j_gene: TRBJ1-1; d_gene: NA; abundance: many
CDR3aa: CASSGHWTGKTEAFF; CDR3nt: TGTGCCAGCAGTGGCCATTGGACAGGGAAAACTGAAGCTTTCTTT; v_gene: TRBV6-1; j_gene: TRBJ1-1; d_gene: TRBD1; abundance: few
CDR3aa: CASSLFPSGRAPPYEQYF; CDR3nt: TGTGCCAGCAGTTTATTTCCTAGCGGGAGGGCCCCCCCTTACGAGCAGTACTTC; v_gene: TRBV27; j_gene: TRBJ2-7; d_gene: TRBD2; abundance: few
CDR3aa: CASSQPSASADEQFF; CDR3nt: TGTGCCAGCAGTCAGCCCAGCGCCTCCGCTGATGAGCAGTTCTTC; v_gene: TRBV28; j_gene: TRBJ2-1; d_gene: NA; abundance: few
CDR3aa: CASGYRDNQPQHF; CDR3nt: TGTGCCAGCGGATACAGGGATAATCAGCCCCAGCATTTT; v_gene: TRBV6-2/TRBV6-3; j_gene: TRBJ1-5; d_gene: NA; abundance: NA
CDR3aa: CASSLRGRTGGAKGYTF; CDR3nt: TGTGCCAGCTCGTTGCGTGGACGGACGGGGGGCGCGAAAGGCTACACCTTC; v_gene: TRBV18; j_gene: TRBJ1-2; d_gene: NA; abundance: NA
CDR3aa: CASSLDGQGGKLFF; CDR3nt: TGCGCCAGCAGCTTGGATGGACAGGGTGGAAAACTGTTTTTT; v_gene: TRBV5-1; j_gene: TRBJ1-4; d_gene: TRBD1; abundance: NA
CDR3aa: CASSIAHTEAFF; CDR3nt: TGTGCCAGTAGTATTGCACACACTGAAGCTTTCTTT; v_gene: TRBV19; j_gene: TRBJ1-1; d_gene: NA; abundance: few
CDR3aa: CASSQVGGAKGYTF; CDR3nt: TGCGCCAGCAGCCAGGTGGGGGGCGCGAAAGGCTACACCTTC; v_gene: TRBV4-1; j_gene: TRBJ1-2; d_gene: NA; abundance: large